Listed here is a single T cell receptor (beta chain). What it binds is not known. The data were taken from a study of post-analysis software for immune sequencing data. In the study overall: There were relapsing-remitting, secondary progressive and progressive-relapsing multiple sclerosis among the disease courses included. Study-level points and caveats: About five TRBV segments were more frequent in patients than controls; TRBV5-6, TRBV5-1 and TRBV20-1 belonged to this group. Multiple sclerosis was associated with a significant reduction in normalized Chao1 diversity relative to controls. When the samples were clustered directly with F measure, those that had been prepared in the same batch showed strong co-clustering.

J gave up 4 bases and V 0 bases, and 10 bases lay outside the gene matches. Per germline, CDR1 SGHAT and CDR2 FQNNGV. The CDR3 runs 17 residues. Unique molecular identifiers featured in each of the TCR beta cDNA libraries. It was from approximately 0.91 to 9.4 million T cells that 450,000 to 550,000 cDNA molecules came. From the PCR reads, TCRdb called clonotypes with MiXCR, one entry per CDR3 protein. This sample has hundreds of thousands of distinct CDR3 sequences; over 35% occur once, and the top ten carry 9% to 13%. This chain uses TRBV11-2 with TRBJ2-5; TRBD1 matches at 8 bases. Sequencing was performed on blood. The receptor was derived from a girl aged 10-17 years with multiple sclerosis. The CDR3 sequence is CASSLDALGQGGETQYF. DNA for the CDR3: TGTGCCAGCAGCTTAGATGCCCTTGGACAGGGCGGAGAGACCCAGTACTTC.